This TCR beta chain was obtained from a study of T cells after yellow fever vaccination. Study in general: Fractions of limited cellularity were prepared by means of SMART-Seq v4 Ultra Low Input. General study findings and limits: Only a small proportion of the clonotypes turned up in both the CD4 and the CD8 compartments, likely arising from convergent recombination.

By 5'RACE template switching, TCR cDNA was produced, with a universal primer site and UMIs added in the process. TCRdb re-analysed the 5' RACE reads in MiXCR, keeping a single row per CDR3 protein. This table holds 450,000 to 550,000 distinct CDR3 sequences, 19% found once. As regards this clonotype: Its antigen is currently unknown.

The germline V gene encodes CDR1 LGHNA and CDR2 YNFKEQ. V trimming: 2 bases; J trimming: 2 bases; junction bases outside the gene matches: 12. The CDR3 totals 20 residues. Material: PBMCs, obtained 15 days after the yellow fever booster vaccination. V usage is TRBV4-2 and J usage is TRBJ2-2; 12 bases are a match to TRBD2. This receptor was obtained from a man between 25 and 39 years old who received the YFV17D yellow fever vaccine. The CDR3 nucleotides are TGTGCCAGCAGCCAATCGCCTCGTTTGACTAGCGGGAGAAACACCGGGGAGCTGTTTTTT. Protein: CASSQSPRLTSGRNTGELFF.